This T cell receptor beta chain was observed in a study of control samples from healthy donors and cancer patients. Produced via immunoSEQ multiplex PCR; TCRdb's table is partial and in-frame only. The table records more than 45,000 clones, approximately 90% of them present only once. CDR3 size: 13 residues. Trimming took off 5 bases at V and 5 bases at J, with 11 bases between the two ends. Germline V gene data show CDR1 as SGHTA and CDR2 as FQGNSA. The clonotype originates from a man aged 30 to 45 with colorectal cancer. Material: PBMCs. The chain links TRBV7-2 to TRBJ2-3; D not certain. The CDR3 reads CASSPWAIDTQYF. The CDR3 nucleotides are TGTGCCAGCAGCCCCTGGGCCATAGATACGCAGTATTTT.